These 5 T cell receptor beta chains were sequenced from one sample in a study of spatial heterogeneity in lung cancer. Study-level points and caveats: Expanded intratumoral alpha and beta TCR counts tracked tumor mutation counts.

As to time point: sample taken at primary tumor resection. These TCRs are of unknown antigen specificity. One entry per CDR3 protein, called by TCRdb with MiXCR from the 5' RACE reads. This repertoire shows roughly 8,400 distinct CDR3 sequences, approximately 12% found once; its top ten account for more than 9.5%. The sequences come from lung tumor tissue, collected at surgery. The receptors come from a male donor with early-stage non-small cell lung cancer.

This clonotype qualifies as medium-sized. This sequence joins TRBV9 and TRBJ2-1; a possible D gene is TRBD1 (6 bases). V lost 3 bases to trimming and J lost 9 bases, with 13 bases between them. The CDR3 covers 13 residues. Germline V gene sequence: CDR1 SGDLS, CDR2 YYNGEE. The CDR3 nucleotides read TGTGCCAGCAGCGCTACAGGGATGGGTGAGCAGTTCTTC. Translation gives CASSATGMGEQFF.

In this sample, this clonotype turned up many times. This chain uses TRBV2 with TRBJ2-3; D gene ambiguous. Per the germline V gene, CDR1 is SNHLY and CDR2 is FYNNEI. V was trimmed by 1 base and J by 1 base, leaving 9 bases between them. The CDR3 loop spans 15 amino acids. The CDR3: CASSEGDGRTDTQYF. In DNA form, the CDR3 reads TGTGCCAGCAGTGAAGGAGATGGCCGCACAGATACGCAGTATTTT.

This clonotype was seen ten or more times. The chain has TRBV7-6 and TRBJ2-3, with 10 bases matching TRBD1. CDR3 length: 16 residues. CDR1 SGHVS and CDR2 FNYEAQ come from the germline V gene. V gave up 5 bases and J gave up 0 bases; unmatched junction bases: 5. The chain's CDR3 is CASSGSGQGSTDTQYF. As DNA, the CDR3 is TGTGCCAGCAGCGGATCGGGACAGGGGAGCACAGATACGCAGTATTTT. Variable domain in full (rest from reference TRBV7-6 and TRBJ2-3): GAGVSQSPRYKVTKRGQDVALRCDPISGHVSLYWYRQALGQGPEFLTYFNYEAQQDKSGLPNDRFSAERPEGSISTLTIQRTEQRDSAMYRCASSGSGQGSTDTQYFGPGTRLTVL.

This clonotype was detected ten times or more. This chain uses TRBV7-3 with TRBJ2-1; no clear D gene. V was trimmed by 3 bases and J by 0 bases, leaving 9 bases between them. CDR1 is SGHTA and CDR2 is FQGTGA in the germline V gene. CDR3 length: 15 amino acids. This CDR3 reads CASSFGWGSYNEQFF. The CDR3, as DNA: TGTGCCAGCAGCTTCGGATGGGGCTCCTACAATGAGCAGTTCTTC.

In this sample, this clonotype turned up many times. The chain has TRBV10-3 and TRBJ2-7, with D perhaps TRBD2 (6 bases). This CDR3 has 14 residues. Trimming stripped 0 bases from V and 3 bases from J, with 9 bases between. In germline, CDR1 is ENHRY, CDR2 SYGVKD. CDR3 sequence (DNA): TGTGCCATCAGTGAGTCGGCGGGGAGCTACGAGCAGTACTTC. Translated, it gives CAISESAGSYEQYF.